Sequencing of this T cell receptor (beta chain) was carried out in a study of blood T cell repertoires in COVID-19. Trimming stripped 6 bases from V and 5 bases from J, with 13 bases between. The length of the CDR3 is 13 residues. The germline gives CDR1 MNHEY, CDR2 SVGAGI. Repertoires were generated with immunoSEQ multiplex PCR, while TCRdb's copy carries only in-frame clones and drops some. The sample shows around 400,000 clones, around 92% of them seen only once. This TCR came from a woman between 25 and 40 years old who had recovered from COVID-19. The V gene is TRBV6-5, the J gene TRBJ2-5; D is ambiguous. The sequenced material came from PBMCs or T cells enriched from blood (not recorded which). CDR3: CASSLTPGETQYF. CDR3 coding DNA: TGTGCCAGCAGCTTAACCCCCGGGGAGACCCAGTACTTC.